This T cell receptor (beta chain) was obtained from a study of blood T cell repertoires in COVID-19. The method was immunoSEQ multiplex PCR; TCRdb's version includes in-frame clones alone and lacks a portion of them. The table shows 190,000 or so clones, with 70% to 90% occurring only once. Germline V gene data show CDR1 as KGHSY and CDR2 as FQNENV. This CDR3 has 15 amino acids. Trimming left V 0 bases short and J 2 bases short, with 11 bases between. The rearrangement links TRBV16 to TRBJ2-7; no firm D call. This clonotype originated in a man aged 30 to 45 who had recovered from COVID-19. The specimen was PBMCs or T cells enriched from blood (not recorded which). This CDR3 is CASSQSWPSTYEQYF. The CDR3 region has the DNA TGTGCCAGCAGCCAATCTTGGCCTTCCACCTACGAGCAGTACTTC.